Listed below are T cell receptor beta chains from one sample, sequenced in a study of CD8 T cells in Susac syndrome. TCRdb ran MiXCR on the immunoSEQ multiplex PCR reads and lists one entry per CDR3 protein. This sample carries about 250,000 distinct CDR3 sequences, 80% to 95% of them seen once, and the ten largest clones take around 0.07%. Sequencing was performed on CD4+ T cells from PBMCs. Receptors were obtained from a human donor with multiple sclerosis. Both conserved end residues are part of each CDR3. Each record gives: V gene, J gene, CDR3 length, CDR3 protein.

V: TRBV6-1; J: TRBJ1-5; length: 15; CDR3: CASSEFWNSNQPQHF
V: TRBV13; J: TRBJ2-7; length: 15; CDR3: CASSLPGTSPYEQYF
V: TRBV24-1; J: TRBJ1-5; length: 14; CDR3: CATSESKVVQPQHF
V: TRBV28; J: TRBJ2-7; length: 12; CDR3: CASSLGKREQYF
V: TRBV20-1; J: TRBJ2-3; length: 13; CDR3: CSAADRVEDTQYF
V: TRBV5-4; J: TRBJ2-1; length: 13; CDR3: CASSFPMRHEQFF
V: TRBV19; J: TRBJ1-5; length: 18; CDR3: CASSIGGGGTAYNQPQHF
V: TRBV5-4; J: TRBJ2-4; length: 15; CDR3: CASSLGPNRGDIQYF
V: TRBV27; J: TRBJ2-5; length: 13; CDR3: CASSFGPGTRWYF
V: TRBV14; J: TRBJ2-3; length: 18; CDR3: CASSLTYGTPTGTDTQYF
V: TRBV3-1; J: TRBJ2-5; length: 16; CDR3: CASSQFRQGAKSTQYF
V: TRBV19; J: TRBJ2-4; length: 13; CDR3: CAINPYGKNIQYF
V: TRBV5-4; J: TRBJ1-6; length: 15; CDR3: CASRVGQGLNSPLHF
V: TRBV3-1; J: TRBJ2-2; length: 14; CDR3: CASRSRLNTGELFF
V: TRBV3-1; J: TRBJ1-6; length: 13; CDR3: CASSANLNSPLHF
V: TRBV5-1; J: TRBJ1-1; length: 15; CDR3: CASSWGVGGHTEAFF
V: TRBV6-1; J: TRBJ2-2; length: 15; CDR3: CASRGLSGITGELFF
V: TRBV4-2; J: TRBJ2-6; length: 16; CDR3: CASSQEGASGANVLTF
V: TRBV19; J: TRBJ2-7; length: 13; CDR3: CASSNQGSYEQYF
V: TRBV20-1; J: TRBJ1-1; length: 13; CDR3: CSARVGANTEAFF
V: TRBV5-1; J: TRBJ2-7; length: 17; CDR3: CASSLYRGTSATYEQYF
V: TRBV19; J: TRBJ2-2; length: 14; CDR3: CASRVTPNTGELFF
V: TRBV27; J: TRBJ1-5; length: 15; CDR3: CASRRTGGVDQPQHF
V: TRBV12-3/TRBV12-4; J: TRBJ2-7; length: 13; CDR3: CASSLSQGTEQYF
V: TRBV29-1; J: TRBJ2-1; length: 12; CDR3: CSVGGGYNEQFF
V: TRBV20-1; J: TRBJ2-1; length: 14; CDR3: CSARSAGGYHEQFF
V: TRBV5-1; J: TRBJ2-7; length: 17; CDR3: CASSPGTSGGKAYEQYF
V: TRBV29-1; J: TRBJ1-1; length: 15; CDR3: CSVSRETMAHTEAFF
V: TRBV2; J: TRBJ1-2; length: 14; CDR3: CASNGDSGSYGHTF
V: TRBV10-3; J: TRBJ2-6; length: 16; CDR3: CAISESGSSGANVLTF
V: TRBV5-4; J: TRBJ2-5; length: 15; CDR3: CASSFDLAEVETQYF
V: TRBV12-3/TRBV12-4; J: TRBJ1-2; length: 14; CDR3: CASSSGTGHSGYTF
V: TRBV4-1; J: TRBJ1-2; length: 17; CDR3: CASSQPAGPRDFYGYTF
V: TRBV14; J: TRBJ1-2; length: 16; CDR3: CASSHRQASHPYGYTF
V: TRBV5-6; J: TRBJ2-2; length: 16; CDR3: CASSLVAGGNTGELFF
V: TRBV12-3/TRBV12-4; J: TRBJ1-5; length: 15; CDR3: CASSPDTGTNQPQHF
V: TRBV10-3; J: TRBJ2-5; length: 16; CDR3: CAISEFSIGSKETQYF
V: TRBV5-1; J: TRBJ1-2; length: 16; CDR3: CASSLAWTGRERGYTF
V: TRBV2; J: TRBJ1-3; length: 13; CDR3: CAPEVIGGNTIYF
V: TRBV20-1; J: TRBJ1-1; length: 13; CDR3: CSARPTADTEAFF
V: TRBV12-3/TRBV12-4; J: TRBJ2-1; length: 16; CDR3: CASSALLAGGYNEQFF
V: TRBV27; J: TRBJ1-2; length: 15; CDR3: CASSRAPLLGHGYTF
V: TRBV28; J: TRBJ1-2; length: 15; CDR3: CASSPPRDISRGYTF
V: TRBV29-1; J: TRBJ1-2; length: 12; CDR3: CSAHGGDYGYTF
V: TRBV9; J: TRBJ1-6; length: 16; CDR3: CASSVEGTGLNSPLHF
V: TRBV12-3/TRBV12-4; J: TRBJ2-3; length: 17; CDR3: CASSRSNLAGATDTQYF
V: TRBV20-1; J: TRBJ2-7; length: 14; CDR3: CSASTRTGTYEQYF
V: TRBV9; J: TRBJ1-5; length: 14; CDR3: CASSVQGFGQPQHF
V: TRBV3-1; J: TRBJ2-5; length: 15; CDR3: CASSPSAGDGETQYF
V: TRBV2; J: TRBJ2-1; length: 15; CDR3: CASSGVGTGLNEQFF
V: TRBV2; J: TRBJ2-5; length: 14; CDR3: CASRERGAQETQYF